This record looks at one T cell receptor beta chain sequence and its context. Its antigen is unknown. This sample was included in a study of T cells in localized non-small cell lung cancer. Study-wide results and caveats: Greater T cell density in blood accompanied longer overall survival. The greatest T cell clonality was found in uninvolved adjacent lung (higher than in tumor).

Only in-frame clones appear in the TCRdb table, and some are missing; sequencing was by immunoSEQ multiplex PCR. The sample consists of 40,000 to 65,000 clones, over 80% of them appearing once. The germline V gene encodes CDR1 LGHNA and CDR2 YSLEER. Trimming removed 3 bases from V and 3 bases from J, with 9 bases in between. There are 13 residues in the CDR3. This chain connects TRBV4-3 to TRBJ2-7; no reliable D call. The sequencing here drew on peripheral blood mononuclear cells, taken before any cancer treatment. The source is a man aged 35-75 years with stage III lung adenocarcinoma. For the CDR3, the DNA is TGCGCCAGCAGCCAGGCCGTGAGCTACGAGCAGTACTTC. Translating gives CASSQAVSYEQYF.